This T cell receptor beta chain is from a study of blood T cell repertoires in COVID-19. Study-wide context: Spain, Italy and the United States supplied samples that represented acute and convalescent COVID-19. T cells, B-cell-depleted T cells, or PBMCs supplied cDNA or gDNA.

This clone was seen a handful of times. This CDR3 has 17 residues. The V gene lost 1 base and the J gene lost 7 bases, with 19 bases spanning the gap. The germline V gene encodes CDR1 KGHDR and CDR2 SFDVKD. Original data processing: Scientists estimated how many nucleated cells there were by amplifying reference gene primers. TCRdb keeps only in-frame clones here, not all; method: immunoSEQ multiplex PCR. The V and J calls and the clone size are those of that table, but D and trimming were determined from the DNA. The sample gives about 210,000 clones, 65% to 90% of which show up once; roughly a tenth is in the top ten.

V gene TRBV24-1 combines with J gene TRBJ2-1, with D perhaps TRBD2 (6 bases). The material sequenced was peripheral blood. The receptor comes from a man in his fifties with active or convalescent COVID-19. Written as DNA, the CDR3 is TGTGCCACCAGTGATTTCGGCGCAGCGGGCCAAAGAAATGAGCAGTTCTTC. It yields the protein CATSDFGAAGQRNEQFF.